The source of this T cell receptor (beta chain) is a study of human T cells and chemical hapten exposure. Notes on the study in general: Those TCRs sitting above 1 in 1000 frequency stayed the same with DPC sensitization.

Trimming stripped 0 bases from V and 5 bases from J, with 5 bases between. The CDR3 extends over 13 amino acids. CDR1 and CDR2 from the germline V gene are SGHDT and YYEEEE. Time point noted: patch test 2, 6 weeks after DPC sensitization. Treatment meaning: therapeutic diphenylcyclopropenone sensitization with weekly scalp DPC. From the RACE reads, TCRdb called clonotypes with MiXCR, one entry per CDR3 protein. The sample lists roughly 94,000 distinct CDR3 sequences, about a tenth occurring once. Details on this clonotype: Its specificity is not known.

This chain links TRBV5-6 with TRBJ2-2; D gene uncertain. The sample in question was whole blood, obtained in connection with sensitization to the hapten diphenylcyclopropenone (DPC). This TCR derives from a woman between 40 and 55 years old with alopecia areata. Some clones in this sample may be carry-over from other donors' samples. CDR3 region: CASSLGFTGELFF. For the CDR3, the DNA is TGTGCCAGCAGCTTGGGCTTTACCGGGGAGCTGTTTTTT.